This entry features one T cell receptor (beta chain) sequence. Generated by immunoSEQ multiplex PCR, the TCRdb table keeps only in-frame clones and is missing some. The top ten clones hold roughly 4.8% of a sample with roughly 350,000 clones, 80% to 90% of them seen once. The data originate from a study of Ad26.COV2.S vaccination and SARS-CoV-2 variants. About the study: Ad26.COV2.S shots went into the muscle once or twice, 56 days apart.

This CDR3 spans 14 amino acids. The germline V and J ends were trimmed by 7 bases and 4 bases, with 16 bases remaining between them. In germline, CDR1 is MDHEN, CDR2 SYDVKM. As to treatment: approximately 18 received Ad26.COV2.S at low or high dose, single or two shots; roughly five received placebo; per-sample allocation not given. Specimens were obtained on day 63 following the first vaccine or placebo injection. The sample here was peripheral blood, taken in a trial of Ad26.COV2.S vaccine versus placebo. The TCR originated in a person aged 18-65 years who received the Ad26.COV2.S COVID-19 vaccine or a placebo. The chain has TRBV28 and TRBJ1-2; D is perhaps TRBD1 (5 bases). The CDR3 DNA is TGTGCCAGCACCCCGGGGGGGGTAGTCTATGGCTACACCTTC. It is translated as CASTPGGVVYGYTF.